This T cell receptor beta chain was recorded in a study of control samples from healthy donors and cancer patients. The CDR3 has 15 residues. The V gene's germline CDR1 is MGHRA and CDR2 YSYEKL. Trimming took off 4 bases at V and 14 bases at J, with 23 bases between the two ends. Clones were read by immunoSEQ multiplex PCR, and TCRdb kept only the in-frame ones, dropping some. The sample contains roughly 98,000 clones, approximately 95% of which appear only once. The origin of this receptor is a young man in good health. The source material was blood. V and J are TRBV4-1 and TRBJ1-4; D remains ambiguous. CDR3 sequence (DNA): TGCGCCAGCAGCCCGGTTAAGGGTTGGCCCCCGAGGCTGTTTTTT. Translating gives CASSPVKGWPPRLFF.